This T cell receptor (beta chain) was sequenced for a study of T cells in Graves' hyperthyroidism and ophthalmopathy. Template material for amplifying TCR beta CDR3 regions consisted of RNA transcripts. A first-round RT-PCR of the TCR CDR3 used the HTBI primer set. Each CDR3 protein is one row after TCRdb ran MiXCR on the multiplex PCR reads. The sample gives about half a million distinct CDR3 sequences, around 24% of which show up once; approximately 11% is in the top ten. V was clipped by 5 bases and J by 5 bases, with 15 bases between them. CDR3 size: 14 residues. This clonotype was counted ten times or more.

The sequenced material came from blood. This clonotype was obtained from a woman aged 30 to 39 with Graves' ophthalmopathy. The V and J genes are TRBV12-3 or TRBV12-4 and TRBJ1-1; D is possibly TRBD1 (6 bases). The CDR3 is CASSPSDRTTEAFF. CDR3 DNA: TGTGCCAGCAGTCCCTCGGACAGAACAACTGAAGCTTTCTTT.